This T cell receptor beta chain was identified during a study of Graves' ophthalmopathy and Graves' hyperthyroidism. Trimming took off 1 base at V and 2 bases at J, with 11 bases between the two ends. CDR3 length equals 15 residues. The authors amplified TCR beta CDR3 regions from RNA transcripts. The authors performed first-round RT-PCR with HTBI primers and then a second-round multiplex PCR. TCRdb re-derived calls from the multiplex PCR reads in MiXCR, one entry per CDR3 protein. The repertoire has over a million distinct CDR3 sequences, about 38% of them found once; the top ten carry around 10%. The J gene is TRBJ1-2, the V gene TRBV12-3 or TRBV12-4; possibly TRBD1 for D (6 bases). The sequenced sample was peripheral blood or thyroid tissue (not recorded which). This TCR derives from an adult man with Graves' hyperthyroidism. Here the CDR3 DNA reads TGTGCCAGCAGTTTAGGTCGGGACATCAACTATGGCTACACCTTC. It is translated as CASSLGRDINYGYTF.